Shown below are 3 T cell receptor beta chains from a single sample sequenced in a study of Ad26.COV2.S vaccination and SARS-CoV-2 variants. Treatment denoted: over 15 received Ad26.COV2.S at low or high dose, single or two shots; about 5 received placebo; per-sample allocation not given. Sampling occurred on day 63 after the first vaccine or placebo injection. Sequenced by immunoSEQ multiplex PCR; TCRdb stores in-frame clones only, minus some. This table has some 480,000 clones, around 88% appearing once. The specimen was peripheral blood, collected in a trial of Ad26.COV2.S vaccine versus placebo. Every receptor here comes from a person aged 18-65 years who received the Ad26.COV2.S COVID-19 vaccine or a placebo.

V usage is TRBV21-1 and J usage is TRBJ1-4. TRBV21-1 represents a pseudogene. This CDR3 spans 17 amino acids. The CDR3, as DNA: TGTGCCAGCAGCAAAGTCGGGGAACCTCCAACTAATGAAAAACTGTTTTTT. Its translation: CASSKVGEPPTNEKLFF.

This chain connects TRBV30 to TRBJ2-3; D is ambiguous. The germline CDR1 and CDR2 sequences are GTSNPN and SVGIG (reference sequence). V was clipped by 7 bases and J by 6 bases, with 8 bases between them. This CDR3 comprises 10 residues. Here the CDR3 reads CASRVDTQYF. The CDR3 DNA reads TGTGCCTCCCGCGTGGATACGCAGTATTTT.

The chain uses TRBV5-8 and TRBJ1-3; perhaps TRBD1 as D (6 bases). Germline V CDR1 and CDR2: SGHTS, YDEGEE. The CDR3 runs 16 residues. Trimming removed 4 bases from V and 0 bases from J, with 14 bases in between. The CDR3 spells CASSPLAGVSGNTIYF. In DNA, the CDR3 is TGTGCCAGCAGCCCCCTGGCAGGGGTCTCTGGAAACACCATATATTTT.